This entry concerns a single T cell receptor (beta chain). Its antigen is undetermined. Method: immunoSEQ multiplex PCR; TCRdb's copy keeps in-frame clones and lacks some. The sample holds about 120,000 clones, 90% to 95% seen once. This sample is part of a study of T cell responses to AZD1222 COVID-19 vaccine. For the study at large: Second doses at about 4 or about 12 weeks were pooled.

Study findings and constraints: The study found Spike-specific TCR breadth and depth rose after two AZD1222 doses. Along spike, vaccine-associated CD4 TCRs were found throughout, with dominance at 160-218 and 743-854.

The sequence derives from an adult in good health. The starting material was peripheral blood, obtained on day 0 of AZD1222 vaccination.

DNA for the CDR3: TGTGCCAGCAGCCAAGGGACTAGCGGGGACGAGCAGTACTTC. It is translated as CASSQGTSGDEQYF. This chain connects TRBV3-1 (or the pseudogene TRBV3-2) to TRBJ2-7, with 12 bases fitting TRBD2. The CDR3 totals 14 residues. CDR1 LGHDT and CDR2 YNNKEL come from the germline V gene (reference sequence). Trimming took 1 base from V and 5 from J; bases not matched to a gene: 0.